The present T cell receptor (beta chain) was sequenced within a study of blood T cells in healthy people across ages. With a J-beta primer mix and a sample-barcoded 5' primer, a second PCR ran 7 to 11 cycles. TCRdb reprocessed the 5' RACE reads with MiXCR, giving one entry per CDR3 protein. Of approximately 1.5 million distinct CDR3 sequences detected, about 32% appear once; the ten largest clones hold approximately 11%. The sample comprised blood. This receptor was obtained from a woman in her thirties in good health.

The CDR3 region has the DNA TGCGCCAGCAGCATTGGACAGCTTGCTGAAGCTTTCTTT. It yields the protein CASSIGQLAEAFF. The chain recombines TRBV5-1 with TRBJ1-1; TRBD1 is a possible D gene (6 bases). The V end was cut by 4 bases, the J end by 6 bases, with 13 bases between. The germline gives CDR1 SGHRS, CDR2 YFSETQ. This CDR3 comprises 13 residues.